A single sample gave rise to the 15 T cell receptor beta chains below, sequenced in a study of cytomegalovirus exposure and HLA in healthy donors. Amplification used 60 Vbeta primers and 13 Jbeta primers. Libraries were prepared by immunoSEQ multiplex PCR; TCRdb keeps only in-frame clonotypes and omits some of them. The sample carries 95,000 to 150,000 clones, over 75% recorded once. The sequencing sample was made of PBMCs. The receptors were gathered from a man younger than 40 in good health and CMV-seronegative.

This clone was observed a single time. The chain joins TRBV29-1 to TRBJ2-5, with D perhaps matching TRBD2 (7 bases). This CDR3 region has 14 residues. Trimming left V 8 bases short and J 1 base short, with 17 bases between. Germline assignment: CDR1 SQVTM and CDR2 ANQGSEA. CDR3 sequence (DNA): TGCAGCCTGATGGGGGGGGGCGTCCAAGAGACCCAGTACTTC. Protein: CSLMGGGVQETQYF. The complete variable domain, with remaining parts taken from reference TRBV29-1 and TRBJ2-5, reads SAVISQKPSRDICQRGTSLTIQCQVDSQVTMMFWYRQQPGQSLTLIATANQGSEATYESGFVIDKFPISRPNLTFSTLTVSNMSPEDSSIYLCSLMGGGVQETQYFGPGTRLLVL.

V gene TRBV19 combines with J gene TRBJ2-7; the match to TRBD1 covers 8 bases. V lost 5 bases, J lost 0 bases, and 6 bases stayed unmatched. This CDR3 spans 15 amino acids. Germline V gene sequence: CDR1 LNHDA, CDR2 SQIVND (reference sequence). CDR3 sequence reads: CASSVGQDISYEQYF. DNA of the CDR3: TGTGCCAGTAGTGTGGGACAGGATATCTCCTACGAGCAGTACTTC.

The rearrangement links TRBV7-9 to TRBJ2-7, with 12 bases fitting TRBD1. Germline lookup yields CDR1 SEHNR and CDR2 FQNEAQ (reference sequence). V shed 4 bases, J shed 5 bases, and the junction held 9 bases outside the gene matches. The CDR3 is 16 amino acids. Here the CDR3 DNA reads TGTGCCAGCAGCTACATCTGGGACAGGGGGCACCACGAGCAGTACTTC. Amino acids: CASSYIWDRGHHEQYF.

CDR3 region: CASSGQGNEKLFF. Written as DNA, the CDR3 is TGTGCCAGCAGTGGACAGGGTAATGAAAAACTGTTTTTT. This chain joins TRBV6-1 and TRBJ1-4, with 7 bases matching TRBD1. The junction had 0 bases not matched to a gene; V was cut back by 4 bases and J by 4 bases. The CDR3 is 13 amino acids. Germline CDR1 reads MNHNS; CDR2 reads SASEGT.

This clone was picked up a small number of times. J is TRBJ1-1 and V is TRBV6-6; TRBD1 agrees at 12 bases. CDR3 size: 14 residues. V trimming: 6 bases; J trimming: 10 bases; junction bases outside the gene matches: 9. Germline-derived CDR1 and CDR2 are MNHNY and SVGAGI (reference sequence). The CDR3 nucleotides read TGTGCCAGCAGGCCGGGACAGGGGGCGCAGGGAGCTTTCTTT. It encodes CASRPGQGAQGAFF.

The V gene is TRBV14, the J gene TRBJ1-2; no firm D call. The germline V and J ends were trimmed by 0 bases and 4 bases, with 9 bases remaining between them. Germline CDR1 is SGHDN and CDR2 is FVKESK. The CDR3 consists of 14 residues. This CDR3 is CASSQDRGPYGYTF. Written as DNA, the CDR3 is TGTGCCAGCAGCCAAGATCGAGGGCCCTATGGCTACACCTTC. Full variable domain (missing parts from reference TRBV14 and TRBJ1-2): EAGVTQFPSHSVIEKGQTVTLRCDPISGHDNLYWYRRVMGKEIKFLLHFVKESKQDESGMPNNRFLAERTGGTYSTLKVQPAELEDSGVYFCASSQDRGPYGYTFGSGTRLTVV.

The CDR3 here is CATSRGGEQFF. The CDR3, as DNA: TGTGCCACCTCGCGGGGGGGCGAGCAGTTCTTC. This chain joins TRBV19 and TRBJ2-1, with 9 bases aligning to TRBD2. Germline lookup yields CDR1 LNHDA and CDR2 SQIVND (reference sequence). J lost 10 bases, V lost 10 bases, and 5 bases had no gene match. The CDR3 contains 11 residues.

This chain links TRBV2 with TRBJ1-5; no reliable D call. This CDR3 region has 12 residues. Germline V lookup: CDR1 SNHLY, CDR2 FYNNEI. Trimming pared 6 bases from V and 3 bases from J, leaving 6 bases between. CDR3 region: CASRLYNQPQHF. CDR3 nucleotide sequence: TGTGCCAGCAGGCTATACAATCAGCCCCAGCATTTT.

This clone was counted a few times. V is TRBV5-8 and J is TRBJ1-3; D gene ambiguous. CDR3 length: 14 residues. The V and J ends lost 0 bases and 4 bases respectively, with 8 bases between them. Germline V gene lookup returns CDR1 SGHTS and CDR2 YDEGEE. CDR3 sequence reads: CASSLVPGGNTIYF. The DNA for the CDR3 is TGTGCCAGCAGCTTGGTACCAGGAGGAAACACCATATATTTT.

The rearrangement uses TRBV5-6 and TRBJ2-3, with 7 bases aligning to TRBD1. The V segment lost 5 bases and the J segment 5 bases; nucleotides outside the gene matches: 5. Germline values: CDR1 SGHDT, CDR2 YYEEEE. The CDR3 totals 13 residues. CDR3: CASRGGGGDTQYF. The CDR3 nucleotides are TGTGCCAGCAGAGGGGGCGGTGGAGATACGCAGTATTTT.

V usage is TRBV4-3 and J usage is TRBJ1-1; TRBD1 aligns across 8 bases. J gave up 4 bases and V 6 bases, and 10 bases lay outside the gene matches. Germline CDR1 reads LGHNA; CDR2 reads YSLEER. The CDR3 has 15 residues. CDR3: CASSLMQGARTEAFF. In DNA, the CDR3 is TGCGCCAGCAGTCTCATGCAGGGGGCTCGCACTGAAGCTTTCTTT.

This clone was seen a few times. The chain recombines TRBV6-1 with TRBJ2-5, with 10 bases identical to TRBD1. Per germline, CDR1 MNHNS and CDR2 SASEGT. The J segment lost 5 bases and the V segment lost 0 bases, leaving 6 bases of the junction unmatched. The CDR3 extends over 16 amino acids. The CDR3 coding sequence is TGTGCCAGCAGTGAAGCGGAGGGACAGGGGCACGAGACCCAGTACTTC. Protein sequence: CASSEAEGQGHETQYF.

J is TRBJ1-6 and V is TRBV19; D is unresolved. The CDR3 consists of 14 residues. V dropped 5 bases and J dropped 6 bases, with 11 bases sitting between them. Per the germline V gene, CDR1 is LNHDA and CDR2 is SQIVND (reference sequence). The CDR3 DNA follows: TGTGCCAGTAGTTCAGGACTGCCTAATTCACCCCTCCACTTT. Translating it yields CASSSGLPNSPLHF.

The V call is TRBV5-8, the J call TRBJ1-2; no firm D call. CDR3 length: 13 amino acids. V lost 9 bases to trimming and J lost 3 bases, with 15 bases between them. Germline CDR1 is SGHTS and CDR2 is YDEGEE. CDR3 loop: CATYRVLHYGYTF. CDR3 nucleotides: TGTGCCACATACCGGGTCCTGCACTATGGCTACACCTTC. The full variable domain, rest sourced from reference TRBV5-8 and TRBJ1-2, is EAGVTQSPTHLIKTRGQQATLRCSPISGHTSVYWYQQALGLGLQFLLWYDEGEERNRGNFPPRFSGRQFPNYSSELNVNALELEDSALYLCATYRVLHYGYTFGSGTRLTVV.

The chain recombines TRBV6-4 with TRBJ2-1, with a tentative D call TRBD1 (6 bases). The CDR3 has 14 residues. The V end was cut by 2 bases, the J end by 4 bases, with 9 bases between. CDR1 and CDR2 from the germline V gene are MRHNA and SNTAGT. The CDR3 loop is CASSDPGTYNEQFF. CDR3 in DNA: TGTGCCAGCAGTGACCCCGGGACATACAATGAGCAGTTCTTC.